This entry lists 20 T cell receptor beta chains sequenced from one sample in a study of OX40 agonist ivuxolimab in advanced cancers. Generated by immunoSEQ multiplex PCR, the TCRdb table keeps only in-frame clones and is missing some. Of 50,000 to 65,000 clones in the sample, 86% were seen once. The sample consisted of CD4+ or CD8+ T cells sorted from blood, taken in a trial of the OX40 agonist ivuxolimab. These TCRs come from an adult with an advanced solid tumor such as melanoma, head and neck, liver or kidney cancer.

The V gene is TRBV9, the J gene TRBJ2-2, with TRBD2 matching 8 bases. Germline trimming cut 2 bases from V and 6 bases from J; bases unmatched to any gene: 9. The CDR3 spans 16 residues. Germline V gene lookup returns CDR1 SGDLS and CDR2 YYNGEE. The CDR3 sequence: CASSVIAGWDPGELFF. DNA for the CDR3: TGTGCCAGCAGCGTTATAGCGGGGTGGGACCCCGGGGAGCTGTTTTTT.

This clone was observed a single time. V usage is TRBV5-1 and J usage is TRBJ2-4, with 8 bases fitting TRBD2. V was pared by 0 bases and J by 4 bases, with 3 bases of the junction left unmatched. The length of the CDR3 is 15 residues. Per germline, CDR1 SGHRS and CDR2 YFSETQ. The CDR3 DNA reads as TGCGCCAGCAGCTTGGCCCGGGGGGGTAAAAACATTCAGTACTTC. As protein: CASSLARGGKNIQYF.

This clone was recorded a few times. The gene calls are TRBV19 and TRBJ1-5; TRBD1 is a possible D gene (6 bases). The CDR3 covers 15 residues. The ends were cut back, 3 bases at V and 4 bases at J, with 13 bases in the middle. The germline gives CDR1 LNHDA, CDR2 SQIVND (reference sequence). This chain's CDR3 is CASSIGQTTNQPQHF. The CDR3 DNA follows: TGTGCCAGTAGTATTGGACAGACGACAAATCAGCCCCAGCATTTT.

This clone showed up just a few times. V usage is TRBV29-1 and J usage is TRBJ1-1; 7 bases align to TRBD1. CDR1 SQVTM and CDR2 ANQGSEA come from the germline V gene. V dropped 4 bases and J dropped 1; count of bases not matched to a gene: 3. This CDR3 is 13 amino acids long. CDR3 sequence: CSVGQGPNTEAFF. The CDR3 DNA is TGCAGCGTTGGACAGGGACCGAACACTGAAGCTTTCTTT.

V is TRBV6-5 and J is TRBJ2-5; 8 bases line up with TRBD2. With V trimmed by 5 bases and J by 5 bases, 7 bases remained unmatched. The germline CDR1 and CDR2 sequences are MNHEY and SVGAGI. This CDR3 has 14 amino acids. The CDR3 loop is CASSGGLARETQYF. The CDR3 nucleotides read TGTGCCAGCAGTGGCGGACTAGCTCGGGAGACCCAGTACTTC.

The chain recombines TRBV25-1 with TRBJ1-1, with D unresolved. Between the trimmed V and J ends, which lost 0 bases and 3 bases, there was a span of 11 bases. The germline V gene encodes CDR1 MGHDK and CDR2 SYGVNS. The CDR3 has 15 amino acids. The CDR3 protein is CASSEYDGSYTEAFF. CDR3 nucleotide sequence: TGTGCCAGCAGTGAATACGACGGCTCTTACACTGAAGCTTTCTTT.

The chain joins TRBV18 to TRBJ2-7; no definite D call. The CDR3 length is 13 residues. V lost 4 bases, J lost 3 bases, and 10 bases lay in between. Per the germline V gene, CDR1 is KGHSH and CDR2 is LQKENI. CDR3 DNA: TGTGCCAGCTCACGAGACCGATACTACGAGCAGTACTTC. Its translation: CASSRDRYYEQYF.

V gene TRBV27 combines with J gene TRBJ1-3; D unclear. V gave up 5 bases and J gave up 2 bases, with 7 bases separating them. The germline V gene has CDR1 MNHEY and CDR2 SMNVEV (reference sequence). The CDR3 covers 13 residues. CDR3 region: CASSKMAGNTIYF. CDR3 in DNA: TGTGCCAGCAGTAAGATGGCTGGAAACACCATATATTTT.

The chain links TRBV27 to TRBJ2-1; TRBD1 matches at 10 bases. The V segment lost 5 bases and the J segment 5 bases; nucleotides outside the gene matches: 3. There are 14 residues in the CDR3. CDR1 and CDR2 from the germline V gene are MNHEY and SMNVEV (reference sequence). The CDR3 loop is CASSPGTGDNEQFF. The CDR3 nucleotides read TGTGCCAGCAGTCCCGGGACAGGGGACAATGAGCAGTTCTTC.

This clone was observed a handful of times. V is TRBV6-5 and J is TRBJ1-3, with a weak D call TRBD1 (5 bases). CDR1 is MNHEY and CDR2 is SVGAGI in the germline V gene. The CDR3 has 16 residues. V was cut by 2 bases and J by 7 bases, with 18 bases left in between. CDR3 nucleotide sequence: TGTGCCAGCAGTTACGGCCCGGGCGGGGGGAGTAACACCATATATTTT. Translation gives CASSYGPGGGSNTIYF.

This clone was seen only a few times. The rearrangement uses TRBV7-6 and TRBJ2-6; D perhaps matches TRBD2 (5 bases). Germline values: CDR1 SGHVS, CDR2 FNYEAQ. The CDR3 has 16 amino acids. Trimming shortened V by 1 base and J by 0 bases, and 7 bases separated the two germline ends. The chain's CDR3 is CASSLGGLSGANVLTF. CDR3 coding DNA: TGTGCCAGCAGCTTAGGCGGACTCTCTGGGGCCAACGTCCTGACTTTC.

The chain joins TRBV7-9 to TRBJ2-7, with unresolved D. Germline CDR1 reads SEHNR; CDR2 reads FQNEAQ (reference sequence). The CDR3 contains 12 residues. V was pared by 3 bases and J by 9 bases, with 12 bases between. The DNA for the CDR3 is TGTGCCAGCAGCTTGGGCACTACGGTGCAGTACTTC. This gives the protein CASSLGTTVQYF.

The chain is built from TRBV7-9 and TRBJ2-2; 7 bases align to TRBD1. The length of the CDR3 is 16 residues. Germline CDR1 is SEHNR and CDR2 is FQNEAQ (reference sequence). V lost 3 bases, J lost 2 bases, and 6 bases stayed unmatched. Here the CDR3 DNA reads TGTGCCAGCAGCTTGGTCCGGGACAGTAACACCGGGGAGCTGTTTTTT. Protein sequence: CASSLVRDSNTGELFF.

The chain combines TRBV18 with TRBJ1-1; D possibly corresponds to TRBD1 (6 bases). The V and J ends lost 2 bases and 3 bases respectively, with 7 bases between them. The CDR3 loop spans 13 amino acids. In germline, CDR1 is KGHSH, CDR2 LQKENI. For the CDR3, the DNA is TGTGCCAGCTCACCAAACAGGGACACTGAAGCTTTCTTT. It encodes CASSPNRDTEAFF.

The V and J genes are TRBV5-1 and TRBJ2-3, with 8 positions matching TRBD2. The CDR3 covers 14 residues. The V gene end was trimmed by 1 base and the J gene end by 4 bases; junction bases not matched to a gene: 2. The germline V gene encodes CDR1 SGHRS and CDR2 YFSETQ. For the CDR3, the DNA is TGCGCCAGCAGCTTGTACGGGGGGGCAGATACGCAGTATTTT. The encoded protein is CASSLYGGADTQYF. The full variable domain, in which reference TRBV5-1 and TRBJ2-3 provide the parts outside the CDR3, is KAGVTQTPRYLIKTRGQQVTLSCSPISGHRSVSWYQQTPGQGLQFLFEYFSETQRNKGNFPGRFSGRQFSNSRSEMNVSTLELGDSALYLCASSLYGGADTQYFGPGTRLTVL.

V and J are TRBV10-2 and TRBJ1-3; D remains unclear. The CDR3 covers 18 residues. In germline, CDR1 is WSHSY, CDR2 SAAADI. Trimming stripped 0 bases from V and 1 base from J, with 16 bases between. DNA for the CDR3: TGCGCCAGCAGTGAGTCGACGACGTCCGTCGGGTCTGGAAACACCATATATTTT. It encodes CASSESTTSVGSGNTIYF.

The chain employs TRBV6-6 and TRBJ1-2; D might be TRBD1 (5 bases). The CDR3 covers 13 residues. V lost 7 bases and J 7 bases, leaving 16 bases between the germline ends. Germline V gene sequence: CDR1 MNHNY, CDR2 SVGAGI (reference sequence). This CDR3 reads CASIGSGQGGYTF. In DNA form, the CDR3 reads TGTGCCAGCATTGGTTCGGGGCAAGGTGGCTACACCTTC.

The chain joins TRBV2 to TRBJ1-5; the match to TRBD1 covers 9 bases. J lost 2 bases, V lost 8 bases, and 7 bases had no gene match. The CDR3 is made up of 15 amino acids. Germline V gene sequence: CDR1 SNHLY, CDR2 FYNNEI. Here the CDR3 reads CASQQGALRNQPQHF. CDR3 sequence (DNA): TGTGCCAGCCAACAGGGGGCTTTGCGCAATCAGCCCCAGCATTTT.

In DNA form, the CDR3 reads TGCGCCAGCAGCTTGGATAGCAATCAGCCCCAGCATTTT. Protein product: CASSLDSNQPQHF. V usage is TRBV5-1 and J usage is TRBJ1-5; D is unclear. Germline CDR1 is SGHRS and CDR2 is YFSETQ. The V end was cut by 0 bases, the J end by 0 bases, with 1 base between. There are 13 residues in the CDR3.

The chain has TRBV11-2 and TRBJ2-3; 13 bases map to TRBD2. Germline values: CDR1 SGHAT, CDR2 FQNNGV. V lost 1 base, J lost 5 bases, and 9 bases stayed unmatched. This CDR3 spans 18 amino acids. The CDR3 sequence: CASSLGLGTSGAIDTQYF. In DNA form, the CDR3 reads TGTGCCAGCAGCTTAGGCCTCGGGACTAGCGGGGCAATAGATACGCAGTATTTT. Supplemented by reference TRBV11-2 and TRBJ2-3, the full variable domain reads EAGVAQSPRYKIIEKRQSVAFWCNPISGHATLYWYQQILGQGPKLLIQFQNNGVVDDSQLPKDRFSAERLKGVDSTLKIQPAKLEDSAVYLCASSLGLGTSGAIDTQYFGPGTRLTVL.